A single sample is the source of the 26 T cell receptor beta chains below, sequenced in a study of beta chain features in type 1 diabetes. General study findings and limits: For Type 1 diabetes patients, all four CD4+ subsets carried TCRB CDR3s that were moderately but significantly shorter.

What these receptors recognize is not known. Expressed TCRB transcripts were sequenced because the isolated RNA had all been reverse transcribed beforehand. Assay: immunoSEQ multiplex PCR; the TCRdb copy retains only in-frame clones and omits some. The sample lists hundreds of thousands of clones, more than 12% occurring once. The specimen was naive CD4+ T cells from blood. Every receptor here comes from a young man with type 1 diabetes.

J is TRBJ2-3 and V is TRBV7-2; tentative D call: TRBD2 (7 bases). The germline V gene has CDR1 SGHTA and CDR2 FQGNSA. V lost 2 bases and J 0 bases, leaving 18 bases between the germline ends. This CDR3 spans 18 amino acids. CDR3 region: CASSLSTKGGASTDTQYF. DNA of the CDR3: TGTGCCAGCAGCTTATCCACCAAGGGGGGGGCTAGCACAGATACGCAGTATTTT.

This clone showed up just a few times. The chain has TRBV10-3 and TRBJ2-5; the D call may be TRBD1 or TRBD2 (5 bases each). Trimming took 11 bases from V and 4 from J, leaving 17 bases between them. The CDR3 is made up of 13 amino acids. Germline CDR1 and CDR2: ENHRY and SYGVKD. This chain's CDR3 is CAAGARASETQYF. The CDR3, as DNA: TGTGCCGCCGGGGCCAGGGCATCAGAGACCCAGTACTTC.

With respect to this clone: Germline and junction disagree at one end, which may indicate a read error. The CDR3 loop is CASSVRDRGYSSPLHF. The CDR3 nucleotides are TGTGCCAGCAGCGTTAGGGACAGGGGGTATAGTTCACCCCTCCACTTT. The rearrangement links TRBV9 to TRBJ1-6, with 11 bases matching TRBD1. The germline V gene encodes CDR1 SGDLS and CDR2 YYNGEE. This CDR3 region has 16 residues. Variable domain in full (rest from reference TRBV9 and TRBJ1-6): DSGVTQTPKHLITATGQRVTLRCSPRSGDLSVYWYQQSLDQGLQFLIQYYNGEERAKGNILERFSAQQFPDLHSELNLSSLELGDSALYFCASSVRDRGYSSPLHFGNGTRLTVT.

The chain employs TRBV9 and TRBJ1-1; 7 nucleotides match TRBD1. The CDR3 totals 15 residues. Germline assignment: CDR1 SGDLS and CDR2 YYNGEE. Trimming removed 0 bases from V and 4 bases from J; junction bases left unmatched: 6. CDR3 residues: CASSVGPTGITEAFF. The DNA for the CDR3 is TGTGCCAGCAGCGTAGGACCGACAGGGATCACTGAAGCTTTCTTT.

The V and J genes are TRBV2 and TRBJ1-2; the D is unclear. V gave up 5 bases and J gave up 7 bases, with 11 bases separating them. The CDR3 is 12 residues long. Germline CDR1 reads SNHLY; CDR2 reads FYNNEI. The CDR3 DNA is TGTGCCAGCAGTCTGCACCAGACTGGCTACACCTTC. Its translation is CASSLHQTGYTF.

This clone was observed a handful of times. V is TRBV5-1 and J is TRBJ1-2, with unresolved D. The CDR3 runs 13 residues. V dropped 4 bases and J dropped 4 bases, with 11 bases sitting between them. Germline V gene sequence: CDR1 SGHRS, CDR2 YFSETQ. The CDR3 protein is CASSAGETYGYTF. CDR3 in DNA: TGCGCCAGCAGCGCCGGGGAAACCTATGGCTACACCTTC.

The chain joins TRBV7-9 to TRBJ1-1; TRBD1 aligns across 7 bases. Germline values: CDR1 SEHNR, CDR2 FQNEAQ (reference sequence). Trimming removed 5 bases from V and 5 bases from J; junction bases left unmatched: 17. The CDR3 length is 17 residues. The CDR3 DNA follows: TGTGCCAGCAGCCCAGTCAAGACGACAGGGTTAGGAACTGAAGCTTTCTTT. Encoded protein: CASSPVKTTGLGTEAFF. The whole variable domain, filled in from reference TRBV7-9 and TRBJ1-1, reads DTGVSQNPRHKITKRGQNVTFRCDPISEHNRLYWYRQTLGQGPEFLTYFQNEAQLEKSRLLSDRFSAERPKGSFSTLEIQRTEQGDSAMYLCASSPVKTTGLGTEAFFGQGTRLTVV.

With regard to this clone: The limits of the CDR3 on the DNA are not certain, so only TCRdb's listed CDR3 is given. The rearrangement uses TRBV4-3 and TRBJ2-1; the D segment call TRBD2 is taken from the table without a DNA check. The CDR3 sequence runs 15 residues, both termini included. Germline V gene sequence: CDR1 LGHNA, CDR2 YSLEER. CDR3 residues: CASSPEFGVAGGAFF.

There are a few counts of this clone. The genes are TRBV13 and TRBJ2-5; unclear D gene. From germline, CDR1 is PRHDT and CDR2 FYEKMQ (reference sequence). Trimming took off 1 base at V and 3 bases at J, with 6 bases between the two ends. The CDR3 extends over 13 amino acids. The CDR3 spells CASSLAPEETQYF. The CDR3, as DNA: TGTGCCAGCAGCTTAGCCCCAGAAGAGACCCAGTACTTC.

A few counts support this clone. The chain uses TRBV9 and TRBJ2-3; TRBD2 matches at 7 bases. V was pared by 0 bases and J by 4 bases, with 8 bases of the junction left unmatched. CDR3 length: 16 amino acids. Germline V gene sequence: CDR1 SGDLS, CDR2 YYNGEE. CDR3 sequence: CASSVATTSRADTQYF. The CDR3 region has the DNA TGTGCCAGCAGCGTAGCTACGACTAGCAGGGCAGATACGCAGTATTTT.

This clone has more than one count but fewer than ten. The J gene is TRBJ2-5, the V gene TRBV7-9; D is uncertain. Germline V gene sequence: CDR1 SEHNR, CDR2 FQNEAQ (reference sequence). The CDR3 length is 13 residues. Trimming cost V 1 base and J 3 bases, with 6 bases left between them. As DNA, the CDR3 is TGTGCCAGCAGCTTAGACAGAAAAGAGACCCAGTACTTC. Amino acids: CASSLDRKETQYF.

This clone appeared a few times. CDR3 bases: TGCGCCAGCAGCGGGCAGGGGGCGCAAAACAATGAGCAGTTCTTC. Translation: CASSGQGAQNNEQFF. V gene TRBV5-1 combines with J gene TRBJ2-1; TRBD1 agrees at 8 bases. J lost 5 bases, V lost 4 bases, and 8 bases had no gene match. The germline V gene encodes CDR1 SGHRS and CDR2 YFSETQ. This CDR3 spans 15 amino acids.

CDR3 sequence (DNA): TGTGCCAGCAGTTCCCAGGACGGACTCTATGGCTACACCTTC. Its translation is CASSSQDGLYGYTF. The rearrangement uses TRBV27 and TRBJ1-2; D is undetermined. The length of the CDR3 is 14 residues. In germline, CDR1 is MNHEY, CDR2 SMNVEV (reference sequence). Trimming shortened V by 4 bases and J by 4 bases, and 13 bases separated the two germline ends.

The chain couples TRBV9 to TRBJ2-1, with 10 bases matching TRBD1. V dropped 3 bases and J dropped 7; count of bases not matched to a gene: 7. Germline CDR1 and CDR2: SGDLS and YYNGEE. The CDR3 totals 15 residues. This CDR3 reads CASSARQGARNEQFF. CDR3 in DNA: TGTGCCAGCAGCGCCCGACAGGGGGCTCGGAATGAGCAGTTCTTC.

The table lists this clone with a few counts. The DNA for the CDR3 is TGCAGCGTTTACCTCAGGACAGCCTCCTACGAGCAGTACTTC. Protein: CSVYLRTASYEQYF. The genes are TRBV29-1 and TRBJ2-7, with D tentatively TRBD1 (6 bases). V lost 5 bases and J 0 bases, leaving 14 bases between the germline ends. CDR1 is SQVTM and CDR2 is ANQGSEA in the germline V gene. The CDR3 length is 14 residues.

This clone was detected only a few times. The V call is TRBV7-2, the J call TRBJ1-6, with D unresolved. V lost 2 bases and J 8 bases, leaving 13 bases between the germline ends. The CDR3 is 15 amino acids. Germline CDR1 is SGHTA and CDR2 is FQGNSA. CDR3 loop: CASSLSYGRDSPLHF. DNA for the CDR3: TGTGCCAGCAGCTTATCGTACGGAAGGGATTCACCCCTCCACTTT.

This clone was counted a few times. V usage is TRBV7-3 and J usage is TRBJ2-5; D uncertain. Per germline, CDR1 SGHTA and CDR2 FQGTGA. The CDR3 is 13 residues long. V was shortened by 5 bases and J by 5 bases, with 12 bases between the two germline ends. Here the CDR3 reads CASSPGFGETQYF. CDR3 sequence (DNA): TGTGCCAGCAGCCCCGGGTTTGGGGAGACCCAGTACTTC. Filled out from reference TRBV7-3 and TRBJ2-5, the complete variable domain reads GAGVSQTPSNKVTEKGKYVELRCDPISGHTALYWYRQSLGQGPEFLIYFQGTGAADDSGLPNDRFFAVRPEGSVSTLKIQRTERGDSAVYLCASSPGFGETQYFGPGTRLLVL.

The chain employs TRBV7-7 and TRBJ2-2; 10 bases align to TRBD1. CDR1 is SSHAT, CDR2 FNYEAQ, per germline (reference sequence). CDR3 length: 12 residues. CDR3 DNA sequence: TGTGCGAGGCGGACAGGGGGCGGGGAGCTGTTTTTT. It codes for CARRTGGGELFF.

Only a few counts were recorded for this clone. The chain joins TRBV6-5 to TRBJ1-3, with 8 nucleotides matching TRBD1. This CDR3 region has 14 residues. Germline-derived CDR1 and CDR2 are MNHEY and SVGAGI. V shed 6 bases and J 0 bases; nucleotides not matched to a gene: 1. The DNA of the CDR3 is TGTGCCAGCAGGGACAGGGCCTCTGGAAACACCATATATTTT. Residues: CASRDRASGNTIYF.

A few counts support this clone. The rearrangement joins TRBV5-1 to TRBJ2-3, with D perhaps assigned TRBD1 or TRBD2 (5 bases each). There are 14 residues in the CDR3. The V end lost 4 bases, the J end lost 1 base, and 10 bases lay between the germline ends. Germline values: CDR1 SGHRS, CDR2 YFSETQ. As DNA, the CDR3 is TGCGCCAGCAGCCTGATGGGGGGCACAGATACGCAGTATTTT. It translates to CASSLMGGTDTQYF.

Comment on this clone: This same CDR3 is encoded by further DNA sequences in the sample. This chain connects TRBV7-2 to TRBJ2-7; no reliable D call. In germline, CDR1 is SGHTA, CDR2 FQGNSA. Trimming cost V 5 bases and J 0 bases, with 5 bases left between them. The CDR3 length is 12 residues. CDR3 loop: CASSPSSYEQYF. The CDR3 region has the DNA TGTGCCAGCAGCCCGTCCTCCTACGAGCAGTACTTC.

This clone was seen only a few times. The chain recombines TRBV7-2 with TRBJ2-1, with D possibly TRBD1 on 7 matching bases. Looked up from germline, CDR1 is SGHTA and CDR2 is FQGNSA. Trimming pared 3 bases from V and 2 bases from J, leaving 11 bases between. The CDR3 is made up of 15 amino acids. Written as DNA, the CDR3 is TGTGCCAGCAGCTTCCAGGGGGGAACCTACAATGAGCAGTTCTTC. It translates to CASSFQGGTYNEQFF.

In its sample, this clone was seen a few times. The rearrangement joins TRBV18 to TRBJ2-5; 7 bases align to TRBD1. The J call is uncertain, as TRBJ2-7 better fits the DNA end. The CDR3 contains 16 residues. Germline-derived CDR1 and CDR2 are KGHSH and LQKENI. CDR3 residues: CASSPRETGLSYEQYF. The DNA for the CDR3 is TGTGCCAGCTCACCACGGGAGACAGGGCTATCCTACGAGCAGTACTTC.

V and J are TRBV29-1 and TRBJ2-5; no definite D call. Germline-derived CDR1 and CDR2 are SQVTM and ANQGSEA. Trimming stripped 5 bases from V and 2 bases from J, with 12 bases between. The CDR3 has 13 residues. The CDR3 here is CSVLQTLQETQYF. CDR3 coding DNA: TGCAGCGTTCTGCAAACCCTTCAAGAGACCCAGTACTTC.

This clone was seen only a few times. The rearrangement links TRBV6-5 to TRBJ2-7; 7 bases match TRBD1. The CDR3 runs 12 residues. Germline V gives CDR1 MNHEY, CDR2 SVGAGI. After removal of 6 bases from V and 10 bases from J, the junction contained 9 bases not matched to a gene. CDR3 sequence: CASSPGQARQYF. The CDR3 DNA sequence: TGTGCCAGCAGCCCCGGACAGGCGCGACAGTACTTC.

This clone was counted only a few times. The rearrangement uses TRBV30 and TRBJ2-5; D gene uncertain. V dropped 0 bases and J dropped 1 base, with 9 bases sitting between them. From germline, CDR1 is GTSNPN and CDR2 SVGIG (reference sequence). The length of the CDR3 is 14 residues. CDR3: CAWSVQAPQETQYF. The CDR3 DNA sequence: TGTGCCTGGAGTGTACAAGCCCCCCAAGAGACCCAGTACTTC.